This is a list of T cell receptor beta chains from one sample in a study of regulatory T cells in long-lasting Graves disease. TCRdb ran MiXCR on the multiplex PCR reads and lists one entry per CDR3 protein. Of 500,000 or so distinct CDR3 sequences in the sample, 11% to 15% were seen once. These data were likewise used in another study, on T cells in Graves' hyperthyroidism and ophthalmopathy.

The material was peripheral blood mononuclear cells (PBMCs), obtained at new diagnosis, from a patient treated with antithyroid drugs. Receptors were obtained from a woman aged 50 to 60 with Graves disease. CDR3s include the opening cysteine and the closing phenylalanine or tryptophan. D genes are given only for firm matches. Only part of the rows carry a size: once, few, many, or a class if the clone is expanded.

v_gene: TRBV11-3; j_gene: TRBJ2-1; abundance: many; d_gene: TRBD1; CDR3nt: TGTGCCAGCAGCCGAGGGACAGGGACGTACAATGAGCAGTTCTTC; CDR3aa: CASSRGTGTYNEQFF
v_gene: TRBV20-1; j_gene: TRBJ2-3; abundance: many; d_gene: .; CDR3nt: TGCAGTGCTAGAGATCTAGAGTCCACAGATACGCAGTATTTT; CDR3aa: CSARDLESTDTQYF
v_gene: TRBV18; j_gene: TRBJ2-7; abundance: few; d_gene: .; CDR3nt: TGTGCCAGCTCACCAAACATGGACCCTGGGGACGAGCAGTACTTC; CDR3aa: CASSPNMDPGDEQYF
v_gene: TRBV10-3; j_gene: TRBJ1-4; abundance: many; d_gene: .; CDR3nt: TGTGCCACCGCCGGGACACATGCAACTAATGAAAAACTGTTTTTT; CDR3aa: CATAGTHATNEKLFF
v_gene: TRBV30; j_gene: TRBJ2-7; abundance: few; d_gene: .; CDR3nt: TGTGCCTGGATAAGGGATCCCTACGAGCAGTACTTC; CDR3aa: CAWIRDPYEQYF
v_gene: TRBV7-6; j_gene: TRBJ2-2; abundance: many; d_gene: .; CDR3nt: TGTGCCAGCAGCCCACTGGGATCCCCCGGGGAGCTGTTTTTT; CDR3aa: CASSPLGSPGELFF
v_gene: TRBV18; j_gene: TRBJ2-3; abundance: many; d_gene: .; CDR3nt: TGTGCCAGCTCACCCGCCCTACGGGAGTCAGATACGCAGTATTTT; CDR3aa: CASSPALRESDTQYF
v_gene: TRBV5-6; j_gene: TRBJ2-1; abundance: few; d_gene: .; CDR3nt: TGTGCCAGCAGTTGGACAGCCTACAATGAGCAGTTCTTC; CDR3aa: CASSWTAYNEQFF
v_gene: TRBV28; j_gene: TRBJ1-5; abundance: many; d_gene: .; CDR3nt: TGTGCCAGCAGTTTTTTCAGTAATCAGCCCCAGCATTTT; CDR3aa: CASSFFSNQPQHF
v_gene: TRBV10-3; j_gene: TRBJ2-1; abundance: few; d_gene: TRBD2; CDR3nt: TGTGCCATCAGTAACCTCCCGGCGGGAGCTTACAATGAGCAGTTCTTC; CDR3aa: CAISNLPAGAYNEQFF
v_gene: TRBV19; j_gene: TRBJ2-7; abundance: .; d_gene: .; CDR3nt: TGTGCCAGTAGTACACAACAGGGCATGTCTTACGAGCAGTACTTC; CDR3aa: CASSTQQGMSYEQYF
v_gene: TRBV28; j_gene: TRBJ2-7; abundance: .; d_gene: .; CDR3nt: TGTGCCAGCAGTTTAGACTTCCAGACCTACGAGCAGTACTTC; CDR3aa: CASSLDFQTYEQYF
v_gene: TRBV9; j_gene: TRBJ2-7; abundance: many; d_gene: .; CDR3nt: TGTGCCAGCAGCGTAGGGCCCCTAGAGGTGGGTTACGAGCAGTACTTC; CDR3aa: CASSVGPLEVGYEQYF
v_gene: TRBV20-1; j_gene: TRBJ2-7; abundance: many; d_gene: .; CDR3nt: TGCAGTGCGAGAAGTAGGACCTCCTACGAGCAGTACTTC; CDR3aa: CSARSRTSYEQYF
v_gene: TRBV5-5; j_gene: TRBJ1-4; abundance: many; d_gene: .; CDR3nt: TGTGCCAGCAGCGCCACGCTCCGACAGGATAATGAAAAACTGTTTTTT; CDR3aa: CASSATLRQDNEKLFF
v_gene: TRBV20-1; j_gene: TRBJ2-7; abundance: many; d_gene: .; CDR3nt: TGCAGTGCTAGAAGGGACTTAGTTAGTCGGGGGTCCTACGAGCAGTACTTC; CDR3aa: CSARRDLVSRGSYEQYF
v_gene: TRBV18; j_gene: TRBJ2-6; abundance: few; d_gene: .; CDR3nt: TGTGCCAGCTCACCACCCGCTGGGGCCAACGTCCTGACTTTC; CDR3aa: CASSPPAGANVLTF
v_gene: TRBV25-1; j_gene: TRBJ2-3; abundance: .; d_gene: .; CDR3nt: TGTGCCAGCAGTCGGCCAGACACAGATACGCAGTATTTT; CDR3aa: CASSRPDTDTQYF
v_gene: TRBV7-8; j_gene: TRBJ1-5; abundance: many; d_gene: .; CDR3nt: TGTGCCAGCAGCTTAGCATTGGGGGGCGGAAATCTTTGGGATCAGCCCCAGCATTTT; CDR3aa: CASSLALGGGNLWDQPQHF
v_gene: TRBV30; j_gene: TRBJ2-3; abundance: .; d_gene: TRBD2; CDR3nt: TGTGCCTGGAGGGCGGGAGGAGCAGATACGCAGTATTTT; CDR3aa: CAWRAGGADTQYF
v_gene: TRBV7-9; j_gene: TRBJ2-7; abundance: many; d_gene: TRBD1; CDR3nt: TGTGCCAGCAGCTTAAATCCGGGACAGGGGGAGTACGAGCAGTACTTC; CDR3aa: CASSLNPGQGEYEQYF
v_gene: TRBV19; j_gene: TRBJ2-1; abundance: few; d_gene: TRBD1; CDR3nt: TGTGCCAGTAGTAACCGGGACAGGGGGCTAACTGAGCAGTTCTTC; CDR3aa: CASSNRDRGLTEQFF
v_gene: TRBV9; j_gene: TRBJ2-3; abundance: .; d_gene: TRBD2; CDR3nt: TGTGCCAGCAGCGCCCAGGGACTAGCGGGACTCACAGATACGCAGTATTTT; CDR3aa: CASSAQGLAGLTDTQYF
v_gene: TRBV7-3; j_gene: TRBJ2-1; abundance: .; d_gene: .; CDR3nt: TGTGCCAGCAGCCATACAGAGAATGAGCAGTTCTTC; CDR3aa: CASSHTENEQFF
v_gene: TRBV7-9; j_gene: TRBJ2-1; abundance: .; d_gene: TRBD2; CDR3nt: TGTGCCAGCAGCTTGGGGGGAGGGCAGCCCTACAATGAGCAGTTCTTC; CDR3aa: CASSLGGGQPYNEQFF
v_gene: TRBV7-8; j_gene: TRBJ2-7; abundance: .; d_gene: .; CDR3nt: TGTGCCAGCAGCGACGGGGGCGGTAGGTACGAGCAGTACTTC; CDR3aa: CASSDGGGRYEQYF
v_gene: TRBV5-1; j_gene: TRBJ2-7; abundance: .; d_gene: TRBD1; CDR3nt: TGCGCCAGCAGCTTGTTGGAGACAGGGAACTACGAGCAGTACTTC; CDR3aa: CASSLLETGNYEQYF
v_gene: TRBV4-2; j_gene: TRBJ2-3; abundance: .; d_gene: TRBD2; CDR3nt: TGTGCCAGCAGCTCATATACTCCGACTAGCGGGGACCCTTGGAACACAGATACGCAGTATTTT; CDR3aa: CASSSYTPTSGDPWNTDTQYF
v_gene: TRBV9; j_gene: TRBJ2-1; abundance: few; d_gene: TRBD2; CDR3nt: TGTGCCAGCAGCGTAGGGGTAGCGGGAGCCTACAATGAGCAGTTCTTC; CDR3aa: CASSVGVAGAYNEQFF
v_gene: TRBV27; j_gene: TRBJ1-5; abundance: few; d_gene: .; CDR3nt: TGTGCCAGCAGTAAGTTCAGCAATCAGCCCCAGCATTTT; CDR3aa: CASSKFSNQPQHF
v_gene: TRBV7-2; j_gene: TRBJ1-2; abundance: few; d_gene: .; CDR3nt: TGTGCCAGCAGCCCAAGAGGTCCTAACAGGAGTACGTCCGGCTACACCTTC; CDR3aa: CASSPRGPNRSTSGYTF
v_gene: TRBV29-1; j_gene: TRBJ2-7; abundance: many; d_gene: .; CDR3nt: TGCAGCGTTGAAGATAGTTCCCGCTCCTACGAGCAGTACTTC; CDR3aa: CSVEDSSRSYEQYF